Included here is one T cell receptor beta chain sequence, with context. Its antigen is not identified. 5'RACE template switching produced TCR cDNA carrying a universal primer site and UMIs. TCRdb reprocessed the 5' RACE reads via MiXCR and lists one record per CDR3 protein. This table has 250,000 to 350,000 distinct CDR3 sequences, about 6.9% appearing once. The data were taken from a study of T cells after yellow fever vaccination. Study overall: The authors prepared low-cell-number fractions using SMART-Seq v4 Ultra Low Input. Study results and limitations: It was a small share of clonotypes that appeared in both CD4 and CD8 compartments. In FACS-sorted repertoires, abundant clonotypes from the bulk population could appear as contaminants.

Here the sequenced sample was PBMCs, taken around 45 days after the first yellow fever vaccination. The TCR originated in a man aged 18 to 30 who received the YFV17D yellow fever vaccine.

As DNA, the CDR3 is TGCGCCAGCAAAGTGGGGGCCCCCCCCGGGGAGCTGTTTTTT. It encodes CASKVGAPPGELFF. The V call is TRBV5-1, the J call TRBJ2-2, with a weak D call TRBD1 (6 bases). The CDR3 loop spans 14 amino acids. CDR1 SGHRS and CDR2 YFSETQ come from the germline V gene. Trimming removed 6 bases at V and 6 bases at J, with 15 bases between. The full variable domain, its missing parts supplied by reference TRBV5-1 and TRBJ2-2, is KAGVTQTPRYLIKTRGQQVTLSCSPISGHRSVSWYQQTPGQGLQFLFEYFSETQRNKGNFPGRFSGRQFSNSRSEMNVSTLELGDSALYLCASKVGAPPGELFFGEGSRLTVL.